This record covers a single T cell receptor beta chain. This receptor's antigen is unknown. The sample holds no much larger clone one base away, and base qualities are not on file. This sample was taken from a study of glioma-infiltrating T cells (dated by TCRdb to the mid-2010s). Study-level background: TCR alpha- and beta-chain repertoires were sequenced from glioma tissue, non-neoplastic brain tissue and matched peripheral blood mononuclear cells. Each tissue-infiltrating repertoire was compared with the same patient's peripheral blood repertoire to measure divergence between tissue and blood T-cell populations. The paired cohort comprised three low-grade glioma patients, roughly 8 primary glioblastoma patients and three non-glioma patients contributing non-neoplastic brain tissue.

Broad study findings and their caveats: Very few CDR3 sequences were shared between tissue and blood, attributed to high CDR3 diversity and limited sampling. Small numbers underpinned the group comparisons: eight glioblastoma patients, three low-grade glioma patients and three non-neoplastic patients. In non-neoplastic patients, VJ-independent divergence between tissue and blood fell below expectation, whereas in all gliomas, and especially in low-grade gliomas, the divergence rose above expectation.

The iRepertoire nested amplicon-rescue multiplex PCR (arm-PCR) platform was used to amplify TCR alpha and beta CDR3 regions from RNA. The input for one-step reverse transcription and amplification was about 95-450 ng of either tissue mRNA or PBMC total RNA. Following bead purification, Illumina adapters were added by a secondary multiplex PCR, and the libraries were gel-purified between 200 and 400 bp. The libraries contained internal 6-nucleotide barcodes that were used for demultiplexing. Sequencing of libraries was performed on an Illumina MiSeq with 2x220 or 2x250 nucleotide paired-end reads. Per the authors' processing: FLASH 1.2.11 was used to merge paired reads, and BWA-MEM then aligned the reads to the GRCh37 human genome before TRA and TRB reads were extracted. An IMGT-derived reference of cassette sequences and CDR3 motifs, with pseudogenes included, was used for V and J assignment. Three-frame translation of reads was performed, and productive CDR3s were defined as those with a C...FGXG motif and no stop codons. A clonotype was defined as a unique combination of a V-J cassette pair and a CDR3 amino acid sequence. Filtering of reads was based on Hamming distance, with the threshold set by the sequence error rate of each sample in mapped regions. TCRdb trimmed the raw reads at Q25, called clones with MiXCR and kept productive beta chains. Entries are consolidated by CDR3 protein sequence, retaining the most common genes and DNA. The V and J calls shown here were made by TCRdb, not taken from the authors' results. This sample holds more than 110,000 distinct CDR3 sequences; 39% were observed only once. 20% to 25% of the sample is in the top ten clones.

For CDR1 and CDR2, the germline V gene lists MGHDK and SYGVNS. Relative to germline, V is 7 bases shorter and J is 6 bases shorter, with 6 bases between their ends. Spanning cysteine to phenylalanine, the CDR3 consists of 10 amino acids. Only the CDR3 part of the read is kept: 30 bases, read in frame from the first base. Sequenced input: glioma tissue, nonneoplastic brain tissue, or PBMCs (not recorded which). Recombination linked TRBV25-1 to TRBJ1-1, with the D gene call left open. This TCR came from a human donor with low-grade glioma or glioblastoma, undergoing nonglioma brain surgery, or in good health (not recorded which). The nucleotide sequence is TGTGCCAGCATGGCGGCTGAAGCTTTCTTT. Its amino acids are CASMAAEAFF.